This T cell receptor (beta chain) emerged from a study of OX40 agonist ivuxolimab in advanced cancers. Study context: Participants averaged approximately 65 years of age (range roughly 23 to 80) and were over 75% male. Partial responses were observed in three patients, of whom one had hepatocellular carcinoma and two had cutaneous melanoma.

Some clones are missing from TCRdb's copy, which holds only in-frame ones; the method was immunoSEQ multiplex PCR. The table records roughly 13,000 clones, about four fifths of them present only once. General study points: Expanded clones were, on average, more numerous in CD8+ T cells than in CD4+. Low clonal expansion, among the lowest seen, marked partial responders at 0.1-3.0 mg/kg.

As regards this clone: Antigen unknown.

Germline V lookup: CDR1 LNHNV, CDR2 YYDKDF (reference sequence). The CDR3 runs 15 residues. Trimming cost V 1 base and J 1 base, with 10 bases left between them. The genes are TRBV15 and TRBJ1-2; D may be TRBD1 (5 bases). The TCR comes from an adult with an advanced solid tumor such as melanoma, head and neck, liver or kidney cancer. This specimen was CD4+ or CD8+ T cells sorted from blood, taken in a trial of the OX40 agonist ivuxolimab. The CDR3 sequence is CATSRGDSFNYGYTF. In DNA, the CDR3 is TGTGCCACCAGCAGAGGTGACAGCTTTAACTATGGCTACACCTTC.